Listed here is a single T cell receptor beta chain. Antigen unknown. The V and J ends lost 3 bases and 6 bases respectively, with 8 bases between them. The CDR3 has 12 residues. Germline loops: CDR1 KGHSH, CDR2 LQKENI. This specimen belongs to a study of identifying expanded T cells in peripheral blood. General study points: Clone count variance between approximately two-week samples rose with total template count.

TCRdb's table, derived via immunoSEQ multiplex PCR, lists solely in-frame clones and lacks some. The sample lists 90,000 to 120,000 clones; around 89% were seen once. The TCR comes from a person aged 18 to 70 in good health. V gene TRBV18 combines with J gene TRBJ1-1; D is uncertain. Sequenced sample: blood. The CDR3 DNA is TGTGCCAGCTCACCGGGAACAGCTGAAGCTTTCTTT. This codes for CASSPGTAEAFF.